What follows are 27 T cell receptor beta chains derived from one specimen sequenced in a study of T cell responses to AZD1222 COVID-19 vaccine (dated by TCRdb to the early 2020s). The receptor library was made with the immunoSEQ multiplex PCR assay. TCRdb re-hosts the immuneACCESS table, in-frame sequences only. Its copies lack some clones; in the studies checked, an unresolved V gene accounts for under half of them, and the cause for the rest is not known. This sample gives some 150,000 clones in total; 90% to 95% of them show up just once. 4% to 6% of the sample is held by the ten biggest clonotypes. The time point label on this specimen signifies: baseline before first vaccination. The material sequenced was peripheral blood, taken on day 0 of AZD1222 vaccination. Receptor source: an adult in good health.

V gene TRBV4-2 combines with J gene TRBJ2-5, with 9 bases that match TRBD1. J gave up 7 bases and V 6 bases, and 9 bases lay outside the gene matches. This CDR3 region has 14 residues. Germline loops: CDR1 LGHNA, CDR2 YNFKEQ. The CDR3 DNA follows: TGTGCCAGCAGTCTACAGGGGGCTCCAGGGACCCAGTACTTC. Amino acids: CASSLQGAPGTQYF.

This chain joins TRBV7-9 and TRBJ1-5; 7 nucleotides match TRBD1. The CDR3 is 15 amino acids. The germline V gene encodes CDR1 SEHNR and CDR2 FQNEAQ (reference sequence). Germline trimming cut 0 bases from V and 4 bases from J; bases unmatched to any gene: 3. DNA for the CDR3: TGTGCCAGCAGCTTAGCAGGGGGCTGGAATCAGCCCCAGCATTTT. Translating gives CASSLAGGWNQPQHF. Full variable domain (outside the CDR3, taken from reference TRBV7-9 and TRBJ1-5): DTGVSQNPRHKITKRGQNVTFRCDPISEHNRLYWYRQTLGQGPEFLTYFQNEAQLEKSRLLSDRFSAERPKGSFSTLEIQRTEQGDSAMYLCASSLAGGWNQPQHFGDGTRLSIL.

CDR3 region: CASSPRRRGVRETQYF. DNA of the CDR3: TGTGCCAGCAGCCCGAGGAGGCGGGGGGTCCGGGAGACCCAGTACTTC. The chain employs TRBV3-1 (or the pseudogene TRBV3-2) and TRBJ2-5, with 8 bases lining up with TRBD2. V lost 4 bases to trimming and J lost 5 bases; unmatched junction nucleotides: 12. The CDR3 runs 16 residues. Germline-derived CDR1 and CDR2 are LGHDT and YNNKEL (reference sequence).

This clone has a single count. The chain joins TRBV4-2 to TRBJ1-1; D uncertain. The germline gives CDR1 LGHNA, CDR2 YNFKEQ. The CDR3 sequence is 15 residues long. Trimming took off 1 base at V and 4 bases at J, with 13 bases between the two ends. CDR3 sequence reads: CASSQVPGATTEAFF. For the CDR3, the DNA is TGTGCCAGCAGCCAAGTCCCGGGCGCCACCACTGAAGCTTTCTTT.

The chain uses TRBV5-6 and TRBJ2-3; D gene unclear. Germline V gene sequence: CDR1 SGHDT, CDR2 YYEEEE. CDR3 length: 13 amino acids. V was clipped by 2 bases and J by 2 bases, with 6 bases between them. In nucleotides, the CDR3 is TGTGCCAGCAGCTTTAGGTCCACAGATACGCAGTATTTT. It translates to CASSFRSTDTQYF.

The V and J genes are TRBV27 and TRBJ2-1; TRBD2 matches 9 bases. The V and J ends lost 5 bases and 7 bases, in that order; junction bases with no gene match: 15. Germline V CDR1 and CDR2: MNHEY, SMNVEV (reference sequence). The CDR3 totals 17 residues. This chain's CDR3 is CASSPPVAGVLGNEQFF. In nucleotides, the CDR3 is TGTGCCAGCAGTCCTCCCGTAGCGGGAGTGCTTGGGAATGAGCAGTTCTTC.

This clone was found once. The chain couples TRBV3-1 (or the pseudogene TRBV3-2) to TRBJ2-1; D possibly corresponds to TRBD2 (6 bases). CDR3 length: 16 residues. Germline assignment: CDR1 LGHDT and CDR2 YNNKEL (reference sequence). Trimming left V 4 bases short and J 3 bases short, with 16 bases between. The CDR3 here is CASSLYRTGDYNEQFF. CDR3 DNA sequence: TGTGCCAGCAGCCTTTACCGGACGGGAGACTACAATGAGCAGTTCTTC.

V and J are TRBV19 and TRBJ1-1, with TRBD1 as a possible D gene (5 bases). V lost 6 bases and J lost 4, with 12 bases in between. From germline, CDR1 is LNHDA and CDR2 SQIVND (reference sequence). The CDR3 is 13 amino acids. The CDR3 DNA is TGTGCCAGTAGACAGGAGGGGTTCACTGAAGCTTTCTTT. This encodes CASRQEGFTEAFF.

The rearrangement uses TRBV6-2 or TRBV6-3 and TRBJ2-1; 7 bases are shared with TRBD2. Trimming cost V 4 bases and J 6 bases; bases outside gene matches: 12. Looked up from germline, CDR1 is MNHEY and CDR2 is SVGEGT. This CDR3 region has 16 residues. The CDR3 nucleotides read TGTGCCAGCAGTTTATTAGCGGGTCCCCCACGCAATGAGCAGTTCTTC. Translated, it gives CASSLLAGPPRNEQFF.

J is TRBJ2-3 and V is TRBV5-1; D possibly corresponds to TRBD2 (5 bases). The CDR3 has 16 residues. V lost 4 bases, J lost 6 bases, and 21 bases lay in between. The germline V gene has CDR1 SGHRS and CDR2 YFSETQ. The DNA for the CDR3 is TGCGCCAGCAGCCCCCCGGGTGGAGGCGTCGTCGATACGCAGTATTTT. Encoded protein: CASSPPGGGVVDTQYF.

CDR3: CSAKGPTEAFF. DNA of the CDR3: TGCAGTGCTAAGGGGCCCACTGAAGCTTTCTTT. The chain joins TRBV20-1 to TRBJ1-1; a possible D gene is TRBD1 (5 bases). V lost 4 bases and J lost 4, with 7 bases in between. Germline V CDR1 and CDR2: DFQATT, SNEGSKA (reference sequence). The CDR3 runs 11 residues.

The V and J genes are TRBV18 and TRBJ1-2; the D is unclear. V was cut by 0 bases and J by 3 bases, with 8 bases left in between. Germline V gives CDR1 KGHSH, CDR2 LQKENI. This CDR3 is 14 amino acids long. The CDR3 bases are TGTGCCAGCTCACCACCGGGAGACTACTATGGCTACACCTTC. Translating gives CASSPPGDYYGYTF.

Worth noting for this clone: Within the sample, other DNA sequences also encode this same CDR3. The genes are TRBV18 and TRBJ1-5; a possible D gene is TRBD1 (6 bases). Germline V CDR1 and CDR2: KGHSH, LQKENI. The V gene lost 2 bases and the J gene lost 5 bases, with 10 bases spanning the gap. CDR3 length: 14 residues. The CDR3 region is CASSPGAGDQPQHF. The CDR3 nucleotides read TGTGCCAGCTCACCAGGTGCAGGGGATCAGCCCCAGCATTTT.

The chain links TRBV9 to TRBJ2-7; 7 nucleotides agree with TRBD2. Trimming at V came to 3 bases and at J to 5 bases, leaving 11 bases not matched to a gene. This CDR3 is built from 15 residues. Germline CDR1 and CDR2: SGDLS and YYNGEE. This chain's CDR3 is CASSGRAGELNEQYF. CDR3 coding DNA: TGTGCCAGCAGCGGTAGGGCGGGAGAACTCAACGAGCAGTACTTC.

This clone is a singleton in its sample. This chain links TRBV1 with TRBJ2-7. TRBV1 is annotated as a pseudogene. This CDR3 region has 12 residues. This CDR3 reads CTSSPGRYEQYF. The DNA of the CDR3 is TGCACCAGCAGCCCGGGGCGCTACGAGCAGTACTTC.

The CDR3 reads CASSSTEKHGYTF. The CDR3 DNA reads TGTGCCAGCAGCTCGACGGAAAAGCATGGCTACACCTTC. This rearrangement joins TRBV7-2 to TRBJ1-2; D gene unclear. Germline CDR1 SGHTA, CDR2 FQGNSA. The CDR3 consists of 13 residues. The V end was cut by 4 bases, the J end by 6 bases, with 12 bases between.

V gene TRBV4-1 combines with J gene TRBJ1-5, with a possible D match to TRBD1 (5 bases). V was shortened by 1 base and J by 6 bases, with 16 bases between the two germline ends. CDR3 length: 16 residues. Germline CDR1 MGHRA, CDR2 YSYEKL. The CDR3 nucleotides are TGCGCCAGCAGCCAAGGGACACAAGCCCATATTCAGCCCCAGCATTTT. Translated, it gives CASSQGTQAHIQPQHF.

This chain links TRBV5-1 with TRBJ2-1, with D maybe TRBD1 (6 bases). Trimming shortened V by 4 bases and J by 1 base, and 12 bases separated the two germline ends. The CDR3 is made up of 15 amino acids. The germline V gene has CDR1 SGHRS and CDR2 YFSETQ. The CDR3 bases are TGCGCCAGCAGCCCCAGGGGAATTTCCTACAATGAGCAGTTCTTC. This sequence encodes CASSPRGISYNEQFF.

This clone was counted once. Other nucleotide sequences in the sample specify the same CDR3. Written as DNA, the CDR3 is TGTGCCAGCAGTTACGGCGGCACTGAAGCTTTCTTT. Its translation: CASSYGGTEAFF. This chain uses TRBV6-5 with TRBJ1-1, with D hard to call. The V gene's germline CDR1 is MNHEY and CDR2 SVGAGI. Deletions cut 2 bases from V and 4 bases from J, with 5 bases between. This CDR3 is 12 amino acids long.

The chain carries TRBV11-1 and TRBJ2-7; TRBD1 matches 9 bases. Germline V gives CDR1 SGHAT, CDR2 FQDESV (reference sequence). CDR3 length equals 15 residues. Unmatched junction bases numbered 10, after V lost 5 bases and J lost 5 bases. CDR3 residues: CASSPRTGVDNEQYF. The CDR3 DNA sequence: TGTGCCAGCAGCCCGAGGACAGGGGTGGATAACGAGCAGTACTTC.

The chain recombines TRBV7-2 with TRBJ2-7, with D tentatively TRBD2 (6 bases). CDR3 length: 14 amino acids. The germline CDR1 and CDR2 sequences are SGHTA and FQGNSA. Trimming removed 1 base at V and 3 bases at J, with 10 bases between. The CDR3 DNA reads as TGTGCCAGCAGCTTAGTAGCGGTTATCTACGAGCAGTACTTC. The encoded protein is CASSLVAVIYEQYF.

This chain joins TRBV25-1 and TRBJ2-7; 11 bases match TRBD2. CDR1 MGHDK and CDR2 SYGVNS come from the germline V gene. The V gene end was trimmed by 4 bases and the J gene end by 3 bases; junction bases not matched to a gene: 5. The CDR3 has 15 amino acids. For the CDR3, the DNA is TGTGCCAGCAGTGGGGGGACTAGCGGCTTCTACGAGCAGTACTTC. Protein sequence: CASSGGTSGFYEQYF.

The CDR3 sequence: CASSPQKGGTNEKLFF. CDR3 nucleotide sequence: TGTGCCAGCTCACCACAGAAGGGGGGAACTAATGAAAAACTGTTTTTT. The gene calls are TRBV18 and TRBJ1-4; perhaps TRBD1 as D (6 bases). This CDR3 is 16 amino acids long. The V and J ends lost 1 base and 1 base respectively, with 10 bases between them. Germline assignment: CDR1 KGHSH and CDR2 LQKENI.

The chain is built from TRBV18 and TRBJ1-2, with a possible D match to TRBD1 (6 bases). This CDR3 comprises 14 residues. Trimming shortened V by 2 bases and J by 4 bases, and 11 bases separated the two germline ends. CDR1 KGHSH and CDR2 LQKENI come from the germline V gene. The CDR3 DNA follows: TGTGCCAGCTCACCAGAGGGGGGGAGCTATGGCTACACCTTC. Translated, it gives CASSPEGGSYGYTF.

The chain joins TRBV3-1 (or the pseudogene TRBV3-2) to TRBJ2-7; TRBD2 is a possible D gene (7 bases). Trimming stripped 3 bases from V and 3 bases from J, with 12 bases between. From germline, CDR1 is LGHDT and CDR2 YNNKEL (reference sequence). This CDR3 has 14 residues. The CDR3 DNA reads TGTGCCAGCAGCCAGGGGGGGCACGGCTACGAGCAGTACTTC. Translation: CASSQGGHGYEQYF.

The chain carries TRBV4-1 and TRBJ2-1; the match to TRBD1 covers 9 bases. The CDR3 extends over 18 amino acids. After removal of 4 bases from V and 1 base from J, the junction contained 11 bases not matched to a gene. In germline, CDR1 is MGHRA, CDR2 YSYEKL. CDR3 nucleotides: TGCGCCAGCAGCCCCGTACGGAGGGACAGGGTGTCCTACAATGAGCAGTTCTTC. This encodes CASSPVRRDRVSYNEQFF.

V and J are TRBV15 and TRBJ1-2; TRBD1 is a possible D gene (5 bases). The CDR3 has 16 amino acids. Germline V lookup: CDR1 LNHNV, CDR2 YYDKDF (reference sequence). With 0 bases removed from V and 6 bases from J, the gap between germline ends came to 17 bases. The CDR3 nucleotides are TGTGCCACCAGCAGAGATTATCAGGGCTGGGCGGATGGCTACACCTTC. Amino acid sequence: CATSRDYQGWADGYTF.